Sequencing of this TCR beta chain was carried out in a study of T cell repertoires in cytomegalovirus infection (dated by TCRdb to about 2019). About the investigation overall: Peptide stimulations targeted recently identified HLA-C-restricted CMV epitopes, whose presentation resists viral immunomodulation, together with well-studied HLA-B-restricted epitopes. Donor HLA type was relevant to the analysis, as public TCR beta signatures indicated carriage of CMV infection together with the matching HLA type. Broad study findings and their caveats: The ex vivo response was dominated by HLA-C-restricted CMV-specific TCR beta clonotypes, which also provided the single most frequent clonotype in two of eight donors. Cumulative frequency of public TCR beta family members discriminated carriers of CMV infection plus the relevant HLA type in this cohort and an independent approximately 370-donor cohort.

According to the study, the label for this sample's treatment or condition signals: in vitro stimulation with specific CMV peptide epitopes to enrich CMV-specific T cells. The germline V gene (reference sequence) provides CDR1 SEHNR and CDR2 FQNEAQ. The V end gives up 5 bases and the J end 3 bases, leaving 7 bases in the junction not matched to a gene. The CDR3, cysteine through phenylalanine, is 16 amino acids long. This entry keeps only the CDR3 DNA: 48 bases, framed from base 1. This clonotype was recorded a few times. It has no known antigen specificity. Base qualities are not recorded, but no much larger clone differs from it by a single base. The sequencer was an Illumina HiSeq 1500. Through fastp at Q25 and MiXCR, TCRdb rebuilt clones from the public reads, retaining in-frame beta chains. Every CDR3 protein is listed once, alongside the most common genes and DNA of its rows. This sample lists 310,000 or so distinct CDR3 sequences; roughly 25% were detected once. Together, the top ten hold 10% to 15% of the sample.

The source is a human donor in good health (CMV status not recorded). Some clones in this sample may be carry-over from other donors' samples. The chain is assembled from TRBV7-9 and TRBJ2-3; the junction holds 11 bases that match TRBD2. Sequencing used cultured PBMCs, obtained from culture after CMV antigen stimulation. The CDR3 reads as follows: CASSPETSGMTDTQYF. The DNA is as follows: TGTGCCAGCAGCCCCGAGACTAGCGGGATGACAGATACGCAGTATTTT.